The present TCR beta chain was sequenced within a study of blood T cells in healthy people across ages. Total RNA, at least 5 micrograms per sample, was extracted from PBMCs. Points from the study as a whole: Donors of long life had a larger count of naive CD4+ cells and greater diversity than aged donors. Naive T cell percentage showed a strong correlation with the diversity of TCR beta.

Germline CDR1 and CDR2: SGHRS and YFSETQ. CDR3 length: 12 residues. V lost 7 bases to trimming and J lost 1 base; unmatched junction nucleotides: 0. As for this clonotype: Its antigen is not identified.

The use of a sample-barcoded 5' primer and a J-beta primer mix characterized a second PCR of roughly 7 to 11 cycles. A single record per CDR3 protein comes from TCRdb applying MiXCR to the 5' RACE reads. The table records 1,500,000 or so distinct CDR3 sequences, approximately 43% of them present only once. The TCR originated in a woman younger than 30 in good health. The V gene is TRBV5-1, the J gene TRBJ2-3, with 7 bases that match TRBD1. Sequenced: blood. CDR3 region: CASQGGTDTQYF. CDR3 nucleotide sequence: TGCGCCAGCCAGGGGGGCACAGATACGCAGTATTTT. The variable domain in full, completed from reference TRBV5-1 and TRBJ2-3, reads KAGVTQTPRYLIKTRGQQVTLSCSPISGHRSVSWYQQTPGQGLQFLFEYFSETQRNKGNFPGRFSGRQFSNSRSEMNVSTLELGDSALYLCASQGGTDTQYFGPGTRLTVL.